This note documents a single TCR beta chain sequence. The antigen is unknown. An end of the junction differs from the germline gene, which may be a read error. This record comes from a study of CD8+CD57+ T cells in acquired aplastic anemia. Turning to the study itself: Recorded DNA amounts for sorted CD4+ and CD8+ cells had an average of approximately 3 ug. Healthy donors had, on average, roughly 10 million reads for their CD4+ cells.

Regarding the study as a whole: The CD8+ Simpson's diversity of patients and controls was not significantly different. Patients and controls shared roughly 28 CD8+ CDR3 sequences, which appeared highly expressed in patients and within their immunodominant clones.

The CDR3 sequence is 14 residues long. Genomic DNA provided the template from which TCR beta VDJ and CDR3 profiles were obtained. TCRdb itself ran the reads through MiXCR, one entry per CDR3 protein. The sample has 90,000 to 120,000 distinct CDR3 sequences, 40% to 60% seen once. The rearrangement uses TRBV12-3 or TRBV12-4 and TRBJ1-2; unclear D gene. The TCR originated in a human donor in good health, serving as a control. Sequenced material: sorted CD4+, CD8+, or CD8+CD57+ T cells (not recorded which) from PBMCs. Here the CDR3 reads CASRLDSGAHGYTF. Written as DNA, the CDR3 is TGTGCCAGCAGGTTAGATTCAGGAGCGCATGGCTACACCTTC.